Listed below are T cell receptor beta chains from one sample, sequenced in a study of blood T cell repertoires in COVID-19. TCRdb keeps only in-frame clones here, not all; method: immunoSEQ multiplex PCR. The table records 300,000 to 350,000 clones, 85% to 90% of them present only once. The specimen was PBMCs or T cells enriched from blood (not recorded which). These receptors came from a woman aged 18-29 years with acute COVID-19. CDR3s include the opening cysteine and the closing phenylalanine or tryptophan. D genes are given only for firm matches. Expanded clones are given a class, and other clones once, few, many or no size at all.

v_call: TRBV5-1
d_call: TRBD1
j_call: TRBJ1-1
clone_size: NA
cdr3_nt: TGCGCCAGCAGCGAACGGGGACAGGGTTGGAGAGGAACTGAAGCTTTCTTT
cdr3_aa: CASSERGQGWRGTEAFF

v_call: TRBV6-1
d_call: TRBD2
j_call: TRBJ2-1
clone_size: NA
cdr3_nt: TGTGCCAGCAGTGGACTAGCTGCGGACCTTCTTAACAATGAGCAGTTCTTC
cdr3_aa: CASSGLAADLLNNEQFF

v_call: TRBV2
d_call: NA
j_call: TRBJ1-2
clone_size: NA
cdr3_nt: TGTGCCAGCAGTGAAGCCTCGGACAGATCCCGATACACCTTC
cdr3_aa: CASSEASDRSRYTF

v_call: TRBV6-5
d_call: NA
j_call: TRBJ2-1
clone_size: NA
cdr3_nt: TGTGCCACCGAAGCAGACAGACACATGAACAATGAGCAGTTCTTC
cdr3_aa: CATEADRHMNNEQFF

v_call: TRBV20-1
d_call: NA
j_call: TRBJ2-3
clone_size: NA
cdr3_nt: TGCAGTGCTATCCTAGATACGCAGTATTTT
cdr3_aa: CSAILDTQYF

v_call: TRBV25-1
d_call: NA
j_call: TRBJ1-1
clone_size: NA
cdr3_nt: TGTGCCAGCAGCATCCCGAGCGGGGCTGAAGCTTTCTTT
cdr3_aa: CASSIPSGAEAFF

v_call: TRBV7-9
d_call: NA
j_call: TRBJ1-1
clone_size: NA
cdr3_nt: TGTGCCAGCAGCTCCCGGGGGAGAATTAACACTGAAGCTTTCTTT
cdr3_aa: CASSSRGRINTEAFF

v_call: TRBV28
d_call: NA
j_call: TRBJ1-1
clone_size: NA
cdr3_nt: TGTGCCAGCAGTTTGGGTCGCGGAGTCACTGAAGCTTTCTTT
cdr3_aa: CASSLGRGVTEAFF

v_call: TRBV19
d_call: NA
j_call: TRBJ1-1
clone_size: NA
cdr3_nt: TGTGCCAGTAACCAGGGGCAGGGCACTGAAGCTTTCTTT
cdr3_aa: CASNQGQGTEAFF

v_call: TRBV9
d_call: TRBD1
j_call: TRBJ1-4
clone_size: NA
cdr3_nt: TGTGCCAGCAGCGTAGAAGACAGGGCGGTTGAAAAACTGTTTTTT
cdr3_aa: CASSVEDRAVEKLFF

v_call: TRBV11-3
d_call: NA
j_call: TRBJ1-1
clone_size: once
cdr3_nt: TGTGCCAGCAGCTTAGTTTCATGGGCCACCAACACTGAAGCTTTCTTT
cdr3_aa: CASSLVSWATNTEAFF